Listed below are T cell receptor beta chains from one sample, sequenced in a study of shared T cell receptors in the human thymus. Libraries were prepared by immunoSEQ multiplex PCR; TCRdb keeps only in-frame clonotypes and omits some of them. The table has approximately 760,000 clones, 70% to 90% seen once; the top ten hold about 0.011%. These data also formed part of another study, on human thymus T cells.

Sequenced input: thymocytes. These receptors all come from a girl under three years old with a congenital heart defect. Both conserved end residues are trimmed from each CDR3. Expanded clones get a size class; other rows say once, few or many, or leave the size out.

>TRBJ2-3|.|TRBV5-6
ASSAPPGGPRGDTQY
>TRBJ2-3|.|TRBV5-4
ASSLPPLLGGDTQY
>TRBJ1-1|.|TRBV19
ASSTGTGYLNTEAF
>TRBJ2-7|.|TRBV28
ASIPNLSGYEQY
>TRBJ1-1|.|TRBV14
ASSQARGIMNTEAF
>TRBJ1-1|.|TRBV27
ASRGYTGNVAF
>TRBJ1-1|.|TRBV9
ASSVGRVLGQGRTEAF
>TRBJ2-1|.|TRBV18
ASSPQDRVEDNEQF
>TRBJ1-4|.|TRBV7-9
ASTRTEGTNEKLF
>TRBJ2-5|once|TRBV18
ASSPPEETQY
>TRBJ2-3|once|TRBV7-2
ASRPTSGQYTDTQY
>TRBJ2-7|.|TRBV6-1
ATDRGQGPYEQY
>TRBJ2-1|.|TRBV11-2
ASSLAPAGGSYNEQF
>TRBJ1-3|few|TRBV27
ASKTTGTRNTIY
>TRBJ1-2|.|TRBV4-1
ASSPGTSNYGYT
>TRBJ2-1|.|TRBV10-2
ARGGHRDGEQF
>TRBJ2-1|.|TRBV23-1
ASKTGAGLNEQF